This TCR beta chain was documented in a study of cytomegalovirus exposure and HLA in healthy donors. Primers: 60 Vbeta forward and 13 Jbeta reverse. Clones were sequenced by immunoSEQ multiplex PCR, and TCRdb holds only the in-frame ones, with some missing. The data show 150,000 to 200,000 clones, about 88% seen once. This sequence originates from a man in his late teens or twenties in good health and CMV-seropositive. The sequenced sample was PBMCs.

The CDR3 region is CASTLDRGTEAFF. The DNA of the CDR3 is TGTGCCAGCACCCTGGACAGGGGGACTGAAGCTTTCTTT. This rearrangement joins TRBV5-4 to TRBJ1-1; 10 bases agree with TRBD1. Germline lookup yields CDR1 SGHNT and CDR2 YYREEE (reference sequence). V lost 6 bases, J lost 5 bases, and 4 bases stayed unmatched. This CDR3 region has 13 residues.